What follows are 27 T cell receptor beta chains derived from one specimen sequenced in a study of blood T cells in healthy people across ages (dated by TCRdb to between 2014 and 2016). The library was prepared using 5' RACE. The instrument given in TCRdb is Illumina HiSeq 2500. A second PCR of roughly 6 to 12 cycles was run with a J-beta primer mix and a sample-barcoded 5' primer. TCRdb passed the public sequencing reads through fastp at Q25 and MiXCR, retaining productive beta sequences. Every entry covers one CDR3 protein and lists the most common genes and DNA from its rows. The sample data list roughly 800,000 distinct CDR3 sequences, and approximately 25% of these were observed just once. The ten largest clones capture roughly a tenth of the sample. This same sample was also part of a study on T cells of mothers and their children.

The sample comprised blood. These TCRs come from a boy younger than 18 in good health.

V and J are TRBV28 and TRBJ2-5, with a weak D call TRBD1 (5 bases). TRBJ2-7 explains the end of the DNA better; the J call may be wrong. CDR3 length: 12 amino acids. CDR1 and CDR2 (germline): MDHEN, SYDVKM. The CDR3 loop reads CASSFWGNEQYF. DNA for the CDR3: TGTGCCAGCAGTTTCTGGGGCAACGAGCAGTACTTC.

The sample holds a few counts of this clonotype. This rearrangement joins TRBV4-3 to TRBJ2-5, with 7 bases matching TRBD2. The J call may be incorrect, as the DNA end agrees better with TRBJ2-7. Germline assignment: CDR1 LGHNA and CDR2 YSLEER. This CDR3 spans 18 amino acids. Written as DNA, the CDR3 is TGCGCCAGCAGCCAAGATTGGGTCAGGGAGGGGTTCTCCTACGAGCAGTACTTC. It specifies CASSQDWVREGFSYEQYF.

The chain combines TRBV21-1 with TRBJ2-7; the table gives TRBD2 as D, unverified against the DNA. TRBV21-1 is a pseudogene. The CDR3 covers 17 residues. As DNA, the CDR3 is TGTGCCAGCAGCACGCTCCTTAGCGGTGGGGACTCCTACGAGCAGTACTTC. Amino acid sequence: CASSTLLSGGDSYEQYF.

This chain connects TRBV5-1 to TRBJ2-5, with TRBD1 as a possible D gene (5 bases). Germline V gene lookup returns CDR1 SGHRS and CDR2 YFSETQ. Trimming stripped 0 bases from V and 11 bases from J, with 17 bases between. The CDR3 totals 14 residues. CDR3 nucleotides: TGCGCCAGCAGCTTGGAACGGACATTTGATGAGCAGTACTTC. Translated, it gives CASSLERTFDEQYF.

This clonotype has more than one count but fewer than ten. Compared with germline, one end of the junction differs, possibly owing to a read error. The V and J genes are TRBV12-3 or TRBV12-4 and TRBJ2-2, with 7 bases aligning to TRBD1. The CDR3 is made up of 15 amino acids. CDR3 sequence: CASMRTGVIAGELFF. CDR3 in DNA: TGTGCCAGCATGCGTACAGGGGTAATCGCCGGGGAGCTGTTCTTT.

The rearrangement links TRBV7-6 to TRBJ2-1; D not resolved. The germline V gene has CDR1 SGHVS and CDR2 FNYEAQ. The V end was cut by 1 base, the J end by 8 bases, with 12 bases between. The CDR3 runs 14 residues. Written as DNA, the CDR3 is TGTGCCAGCAGCTTAGGTGATGGGCAACATGAGCAGTTCTTC. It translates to CASSLGDGQHEQFF. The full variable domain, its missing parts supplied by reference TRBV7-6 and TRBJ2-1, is GAGVSQSPRYKVTKRGQDVALRCDPISGHVSLYWYRQALGQGPEFLTYFNYEAQQDKSGLPNDRFSAERPEGSISTLTIQRTEQRDSAMYRCASSLGDGQHEQFFGPGTRLTVL.

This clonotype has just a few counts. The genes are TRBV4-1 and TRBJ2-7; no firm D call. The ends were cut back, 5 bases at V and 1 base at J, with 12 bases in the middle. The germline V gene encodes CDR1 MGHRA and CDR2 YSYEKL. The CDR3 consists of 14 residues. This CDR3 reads CASSETVQSYEQYF. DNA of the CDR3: TGCGCCAGCAGCGAGACGGTCCAGTCCTACGAGCAGTACTTC.

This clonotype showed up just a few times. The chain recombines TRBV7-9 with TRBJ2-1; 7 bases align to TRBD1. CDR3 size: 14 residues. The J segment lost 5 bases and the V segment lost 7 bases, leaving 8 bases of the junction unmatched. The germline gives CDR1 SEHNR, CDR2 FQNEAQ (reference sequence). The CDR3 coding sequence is TGTGCCAGCACCCACCGGGACAGAGACAATGAGCAGTTCTTC. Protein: CASTHRDRDNEQFF.

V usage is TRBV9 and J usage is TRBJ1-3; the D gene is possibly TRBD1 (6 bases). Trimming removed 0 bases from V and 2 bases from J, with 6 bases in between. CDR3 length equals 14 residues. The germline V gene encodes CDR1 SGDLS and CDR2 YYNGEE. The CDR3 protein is CASSVAGAGNTIYF. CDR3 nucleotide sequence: TGTGCCAGCAGCGTAGCAGGGGCTGGAAACACCATATATTTT.

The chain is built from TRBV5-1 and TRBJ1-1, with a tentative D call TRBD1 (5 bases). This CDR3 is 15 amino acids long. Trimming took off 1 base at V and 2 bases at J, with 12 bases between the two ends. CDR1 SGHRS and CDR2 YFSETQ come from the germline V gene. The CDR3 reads CASSLNPGKNTEAFF. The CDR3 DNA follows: TGCGCCAGCAGCTTGAACCCAGGGAAAAACACTGAAGCTTTCTTT.

As DNA, the CDR3 is TGTGCCAGCAGCGTAGCGGGACAGGGGTTCAATGAGCAGTTCTTC. This encodes CASSVAGQGFNEQFF. The gene calls are TRBV9 and TRBJ2-5; 10 bases are a match to TRBD1. The end of the DNA fits TRBJ2-1 better, so the J call may be wrong. This CDR3 is 15 amino acids long. The germline gives CDR1 SGDLS, CDR2 YYNGEE.

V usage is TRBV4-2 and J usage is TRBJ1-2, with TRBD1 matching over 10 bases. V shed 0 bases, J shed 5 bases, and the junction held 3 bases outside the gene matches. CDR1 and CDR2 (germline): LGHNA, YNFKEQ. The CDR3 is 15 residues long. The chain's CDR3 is CASSQEGDRGYGYTF. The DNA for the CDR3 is TGTGCCAGCAGCCAAGAAGGGGACAGGGGTTATGGCTACACCTTC.

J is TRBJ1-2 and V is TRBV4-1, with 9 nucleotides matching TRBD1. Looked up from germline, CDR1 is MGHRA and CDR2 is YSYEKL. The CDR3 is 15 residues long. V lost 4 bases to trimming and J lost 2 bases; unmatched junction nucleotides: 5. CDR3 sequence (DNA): TGCGCCAGCAGCCCGAAACAGGGGGCCAACTATGGCTACACCTTC. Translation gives CASSPKQGANYGYTF.

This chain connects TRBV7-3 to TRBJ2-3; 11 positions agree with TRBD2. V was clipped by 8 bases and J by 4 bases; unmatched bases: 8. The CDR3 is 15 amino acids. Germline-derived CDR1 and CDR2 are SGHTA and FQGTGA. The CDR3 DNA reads TGTGCCAGCGCCGAGGGACTAGCGGAATCAGATACGCAGTATTTT. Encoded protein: CASAEGLAESDTQYF.

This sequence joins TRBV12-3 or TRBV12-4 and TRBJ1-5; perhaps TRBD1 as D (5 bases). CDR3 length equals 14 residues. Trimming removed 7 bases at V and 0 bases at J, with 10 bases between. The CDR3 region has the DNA TGTGCCAGCAAAACGACAGATAGCAATCAGCCCCAGCATTTT. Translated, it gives CASKTTDSNQPQHF.

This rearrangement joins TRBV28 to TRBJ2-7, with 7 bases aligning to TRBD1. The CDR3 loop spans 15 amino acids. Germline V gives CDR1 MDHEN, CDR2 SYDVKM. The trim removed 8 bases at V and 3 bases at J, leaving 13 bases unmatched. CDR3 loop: CASSPTGTAFYEQYF. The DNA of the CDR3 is TGTGCCAGCTCCCCGACCGGGACAGCCTTCTACGAGCAGTACTTC.

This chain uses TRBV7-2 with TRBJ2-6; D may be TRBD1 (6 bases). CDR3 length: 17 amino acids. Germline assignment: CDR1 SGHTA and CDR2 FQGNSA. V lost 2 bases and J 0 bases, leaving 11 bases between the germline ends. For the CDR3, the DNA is TGTGCCAGCAGCTTAAATGACAGGTTCTCTGGGGCCAACGTCCTGACTTTC. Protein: CASSLNDRFSGANVLTF.

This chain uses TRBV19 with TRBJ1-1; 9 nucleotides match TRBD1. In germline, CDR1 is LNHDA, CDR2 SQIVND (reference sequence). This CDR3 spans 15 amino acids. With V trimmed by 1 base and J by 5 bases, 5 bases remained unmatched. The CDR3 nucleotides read TGTGCCAGTAGTATAGGGACAGGGGTTCGTACTGAAGCTTTCTTT. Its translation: CASSIGTGVRTEAFF.

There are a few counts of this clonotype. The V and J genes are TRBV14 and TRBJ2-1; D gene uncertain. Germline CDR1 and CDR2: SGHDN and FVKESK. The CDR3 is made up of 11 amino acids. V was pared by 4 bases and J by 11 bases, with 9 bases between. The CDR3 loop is CASSLSRKQFF. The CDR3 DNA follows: TGTGCCAGCAGCCTATCTAGAAAGCAGTTCTTC.

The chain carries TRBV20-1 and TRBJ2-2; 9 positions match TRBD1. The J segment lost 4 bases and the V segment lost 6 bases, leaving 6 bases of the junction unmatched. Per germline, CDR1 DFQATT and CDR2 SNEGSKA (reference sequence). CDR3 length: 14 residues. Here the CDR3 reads CSAAGTGFTGELFF. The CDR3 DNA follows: TGCAGTGCGGCCGGGACAGGGTTCACCGGGGAGCTGTTTTTT.

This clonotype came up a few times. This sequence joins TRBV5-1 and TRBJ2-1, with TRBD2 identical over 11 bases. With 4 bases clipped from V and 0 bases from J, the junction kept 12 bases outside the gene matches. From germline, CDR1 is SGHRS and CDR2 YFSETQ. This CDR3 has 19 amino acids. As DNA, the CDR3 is TGCGCCAGCAGCCTTCGGGGACTAGCGGCGAAGAGCTCCTACAATGAGCAGTTCTTC. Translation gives CASSLRGLAAKSSYNEQFF.

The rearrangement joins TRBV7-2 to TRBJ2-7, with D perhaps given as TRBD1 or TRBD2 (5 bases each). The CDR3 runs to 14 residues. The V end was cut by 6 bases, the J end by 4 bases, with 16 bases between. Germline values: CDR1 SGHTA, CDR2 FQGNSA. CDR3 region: CASRGVSGPYEQYF. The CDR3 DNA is TGTGCCAGCAGGGGGGTTTCGGGGCCGTACGAGCAGTACTTC.

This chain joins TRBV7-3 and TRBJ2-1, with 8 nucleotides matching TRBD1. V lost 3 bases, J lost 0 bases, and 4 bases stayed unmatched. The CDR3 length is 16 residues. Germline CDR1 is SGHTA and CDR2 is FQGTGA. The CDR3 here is CASSFQGASSYNEQFF. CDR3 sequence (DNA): TGTGCCAGCAGCTTCCAGGGGGCAAGCTCCTACAATGAGCAGTTCTTC. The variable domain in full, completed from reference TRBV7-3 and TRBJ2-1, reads GAGVSQTPSNKVTEKGKYVELRCDPISGHTALYWYRQSLGQGPEFLIYFQGTGAADDSGLPNDRFFAVRPEGSVSTLKIQRTERGDSAVYLCASSFQGASSYNEQFFGPGTRLTVL.

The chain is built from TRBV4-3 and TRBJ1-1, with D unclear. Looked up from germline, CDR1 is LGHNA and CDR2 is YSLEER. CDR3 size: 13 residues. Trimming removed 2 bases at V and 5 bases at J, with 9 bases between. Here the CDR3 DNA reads TGCGCCAGCAGCCAATCTCGGGTGACTGAAGCTTTCTTT. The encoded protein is CASSQSRVTEAFF.

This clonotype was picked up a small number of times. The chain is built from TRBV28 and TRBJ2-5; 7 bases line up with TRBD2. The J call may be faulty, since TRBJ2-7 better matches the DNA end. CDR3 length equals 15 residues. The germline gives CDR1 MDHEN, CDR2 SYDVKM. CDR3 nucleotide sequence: TGTGCCAGCAGTTTCCGACTAGCCGCTTCCTACGAGCAGTACTTC. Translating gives CASSFRLAASYEQYF.

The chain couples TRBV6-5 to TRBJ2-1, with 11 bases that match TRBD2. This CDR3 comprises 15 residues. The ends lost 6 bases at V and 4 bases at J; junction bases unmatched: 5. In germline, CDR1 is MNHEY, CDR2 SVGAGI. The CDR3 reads CASRTGLAVYNEQFF. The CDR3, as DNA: TGTGCCAGCAGAACGGGACTAGCGGTTTACAATGAGCAGTTCTTC.

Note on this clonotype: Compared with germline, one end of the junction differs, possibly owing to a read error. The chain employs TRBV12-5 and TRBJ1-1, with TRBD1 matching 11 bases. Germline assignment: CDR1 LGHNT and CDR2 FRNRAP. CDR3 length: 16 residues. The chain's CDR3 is CTSGLIWTGGIAEAFF. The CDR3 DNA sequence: TGTACTAGTGGTTTGATATGGACAGGGGGCATCGCTGAAGCTTTCTTT.